The 23 T cell receptor beta chains presented below share a single source sample, sequenced in a study of blood T cell repertoires in COVID-19. The data were produced by immunoSEQ multiplex PCR, yet TCRdb's version contains in-frame clones alone and is incomplete. The table has 60,000 to 75,000 clones, roughly 84% seen once. Sequenced material: peripheral blood. Receptors originate from a man aged 45 to 65 with active COVID-19.

This clone was seen once. The V call is TRBV6-2 or TRBV6-3, the J call TRBJ1-5, with 7 bases identical to TRBD1. The J segment lost 2 bases and the V segment lost 8 bases, leaving 6 bases of the junction unmatched. The CDR3 runs to 14 residues. Germline V lookup: CDR1 MNHEY, CDR2 SVGEGT. The chain's CDR3 is CASGHRGGNQPQHF. As DNA, the CDR3 is TGTGCCAGCGGCCACAGGGGCGGCAATCAGCCCCAGCATTTT.

The gene calls are TRBV12-5 and TRBJ2-3; 7 bases align to TRBD2. This CDR3 spans 15 amino acids. V trimming: 9 bases; J trimming: 3 bases; junction bases outside the gene matches: 12. Per germline, CDR1 LGHNT and CDR2 FRNRAP. The CDR3 here is CASARSAGRTDTQYF. CDR3 nucleotide sequence: TGTGCTAGCGCGAGATCAGCGGGACGAACAGATACGCAGTATTTT. The full variable domain, its missing parts supplied by reference TRBV12-5 and TRBJ2-3, is DARVTQTPRHKVTEMGQEVTMRCQPILGHNTVFWYRQTMMQGLELLAYFRNRAPLDDSGMPKDRFSAEMPDATLATLKIQPSEPRDSAVYFCASARSAGRTDTQYFGPGTRLTVL.

The chain combines TRBV28 with TRBJ2-7; 16 bases are a match to TRBD2. Germline CDR1 reads MDHEN; CDR2 reads SYDVKM. V shed 8 bases, J shed 3 bases, and the junction held 10 bases outside the gene matches. The CDR3 is made up of 17 amino acids. The CDR3 spells CASGPGTSGRVGYEQYF. In DNA form, the CDR3 reads TGTGCCAGCGGACCTGGGACTAGCGGGAGGGTCGGCTACGAGCAGTACTTC.

V and J are TRBV5-1 and TRBJ2-3, with 8 bases matching TRBD1. J gave up 2 bases and V 0 bases, and 2 bases lay outside the gene matches. Looked up from germline, CDR1 is SGHRS and CDR2 is YFSETQ. This CDR3 has 15 residues. CDR3 in DNA: TGCGCCAGCAGCTTGGGACAGGGGAACACAGATACGCAGTATTTT. Translation: CASSLGQGNTDTQYF.

This clone was seen once. The CDR3 is CASSLWGDRVGELFF. The CDR3 DNA reads TGTGCCAGCAGTTTATGGGGCGACAGGGTCGGGGAACTGTTTTTT. The V and J genes are TRBV27 and TRBJ1-4; 7 nucleotides align to TRBD1. The germline gives CDR1 MNHEY, CDR2 SMNVEV (reference sequence). The CDR3 consists of 15 residues. V dropped 1 base and J dropped 12; count of bases not matched to a gene: 11.

The chain combines TRBV10-1 with TRBJ2-2, with 12 bases identical to TRBD2. After removal of 5 bases from V and 0 bases from J, the junction contained 10 bases not matched to a gene. The CDR3 totals 19 residues. Per germline, CDR1 WNHNN and CDR2 SYGVQD (reference sequence). For the CDR3, the DNA is TGCGCCAGCAGTAAACCAGGGCTAGCGGGAGGGGCGAACACCGGGGAGCTGTTTTTT. Its translation is CASSKPGLAGGANTGELFF.

This chain joins TRBV5-6 and TRBJ1-1, with TRBD1 identical over 8 bases. The CDR3 consists of 12 residues. Looked up from germline, CDR1 is SGHDT and CDR2 is YYEEEE. J gave up 8 bases and V 4 bases, and 4 bases lay outside the gene matches. As DNA, the CDR3 is TGTGCCAGCAGCCCGCGACAGGGGGAAGCTTTCTTT. Translated: CASSPRQGEAFF.

The chain links TRBV27 to TRBJ1-2, with 7 bases identical to TRBD1. The CDR3 length is 16 residues. The germline V gene encodes CDR1 MNHEY and CDR2 SMNVEV (reference sequence). V lost 3 bases to trimming and J lost 8 bases; unmatched junction nucleotides: 15. CDR3 amino acids: CASSLGMLQGMGGYTF. The CDR3 DNA follows: TGTGCCAGCAGTTTGGGAATGTTACAGGGGATGGGGGGCTACACCTTC.

This chain connects TRBV6-2 or TRBV6-3 to TRBJ1-5, with unresolved D. V was cut by 0 bases and J by 4 bases, with 7 bases left in between. Germline CDR1 and CDR2: MNHEY and SVGEGT. This CDR3 has 14 amino acids. The CDR3 coding sequence is TGTGCCAGCAGTTACTCGCAGTTTAATCAGCCCCAGCATTTT. Its translation is CASSYSQFNQPQHF.

The chain joins TRBV7-2 to TRBJ1-2; a weak D match, TRBD1 (6 bases). Germline values: CDR1 SGHTA, CDR2 FQGNSA. V lost 5 bases and J 7 bases, leaving 14 bases between the germline ends. This CDR3 has 13 amino acids. For the CDR3, the DNA is TGTGCCAGCAGCCTGGGACATTCGGGTGGCTACACCTTC. Protein: CASSLGHSGGYTF.

This clone was seen only a few times. CDR3 residues: CASSQETFPGIQPQHF. The CDR3 DNA reads TGTGCCAGCAGCCAAGAGACGTTCCCGGGGATCCAGCCCCAGCATTTT. The chain combines TRBV4-2 with TRBJ1-5; D is undetermined. With 0 bases removed from V and 7 bases from J, the gap between germline ends came to 16 bases. Germline V gene lookup returns CDR1 LGHNA and CDR2 YNFKEQ. The CDR3 has 16 amino acids.

The chain recombines TRBV15 with TRBJ1-6; 9 nucleotides align to TRBD1. The CDR3 length is 15 residues. V lost 1 base, J lost 7 bases, and 2 bases stayed unmatched. Germline V CDR1 and CDR2: LNHNV, YYDKDF (reference sequence). The CDR3 here is CATSRAGTGNSPLHF. The CDR3 DNA reads TGTGCCACCAGCAGAGCCGGGACAGGGAATTCACCCCTCCACTTT.

This clone appeared a single time. One junction end disagrees with the germline gene, perhaps due to a read error. V is TRBV19 and J is TRBJ2-2; D possibly corresponds to TRBD2 (7 bases). The CDR3 is 15 amino acids. From germline, CDR1 is LNHDA and CDR2 SQIVND (reference sequence). CDR3 amino acids: CVSKRAGATTGELFF. The CDR3 DNA reads TGTGTCAGTAAAAGGGCGGGGGCCACCACCGGGGAGCTGTTTTTT.

The chain couples TRBV14 to TRBJ2-7, with D maybe TRBD1 (6 bases). The CDR3 loop spans 14 amino acids. CDR1 SGHDN and CDR2 FVKESK come from the germline V gene. Deletions cut 4 bases from V and 2 bases from J, with 12 bases between. DNA for the CDR3: TGTGCCAGCAGCCGGACAGTTGGAACCTACGAGCAGTACTTC. Its protein product is CASSRTVGTYEQYF.

The sample holds one count of this clone. V gene TRBV6-1 combines with J gene TRBJ2-5; 10 bases fit TRBD2. This CDR3 spans 17 amino acids. In germline, CDR1 is MNHNS, CDR2 SASEGT. V lost 3 bases to trimming and J lost 4 bases; unmatched junction nucleotides: 11. The CDR3 sequence: CASSEGSSGRAVETQYF. The CDR3 DNA reads TGTGCCAGCAGTGAGGGGTCGAGCGGGAGGGCCGTAGAGACCCAGTACTTC.

V is TRBV28 and J is TRBJ2-1, with D possibly being TRBD2 (5 bases). Trimming took 6 bases from V and 6 from J, leaving 12 bases between them. CDR3 length: 13 residues. Germline-derived CDR1 and CDR2 are MDHEN and SYDVKM. The CDR3 protein is CASSSGNSNEQFF. Written as DNA, the CDR3 is TGTGCCAGCAGCTCGGGAAACTCCAATGAGCAGTTCTTC. Full variable domain (rest looked up from reference TRBV28 and TRBJ2-1): DVKVTQSSRYLVKRTGEKVFLECVQDMDHENMFWYRQDPGLGLRLIYFSYDVKMKEKGDIPEGYSVSREKKERFSLILESASTNQTSMYLCASSSGNSNEQFFGPGTRLTVL.

This clone was found once. The gene calls are TRBV7-2 and TRBJ2-7; 12 positions agree with TRBD1. Germline V gene sequence: CDR1 SGHTA, CDR2 FQGNSA. J was trimmed by 0 bases and V by 1 base; bases with no gene match: 1. This CDR3 is built from 16 residues. The chain's CDR3 is CASSLGGQGASYEQYF. The CDR3 region has the DNA TGTGCCAGCAGCTTAGGGGGACAGGGGGCCTCCTACGAGCAGTACTTC.

J is TRBJ2-5 and V is TRBV11-2; 10 bases match TRBD2. The CDR3 totals 15 residues. CDR1 SGHAT and CDR2 FQNNGV come from the germline V gene. Trimming removed 5 bases from V and 8 bases from J; junction bases left unmatched: 11. CDR3 sequence reads: CASSNSGGTLRTQYF. The DNA for the CDR3 is TGTGCCAGCAGCAATAGCGGGGGGACCCTCCGAACCCAGTACTTC.

This chain joins TRBV4-2 and TRBJ2-3; D uncertain. V gave up 1 base and J gave up 2 bases, with 7 bases separating them. From germline, CDR1 is LGHNA and CDR2 YNFKEQ. CDR3 length: 14 amino acids. The CDR3 nucleotides read TGTGCCAGCAGCCAAGGGAGCGTCACAGATACGCAGTATTTT. It encodes CASSQGSVTDTQYF.

In the case of this clone: Additional DNA sequences in this sample encode the identical CDR3. The V call is TRBV9, the J call TRBJ1-5; D call uncertain. This CDR3 region has 14 residues. Trimming removed 3 bases at V and 2 bases at J, with 9 bases between. Germline lookup yields CDR1 SGDLS and CDR2 YYNGEE. The CDR3 loop reads CASSAGGGNQPQHF. In nucleotides, the CDR3 is TGTGCCAGCAGCGCGGGTGGAGGCAATCAGCCCCAGCATTTT.

This clone was seen a single time. The rearrangement joins TRBV13 to TRBJ2-3; 7 bases line up with TRBD2. The junction had 4 bases not matched to a gene; V was cut back by 3 bases and J by 1 base. The CDR3 runs 15 residues. Germline V gene lookup returns CDR1 PRHDT and CDR2 FYEKMQ (reference sequence). The CDR3 DNA reads as TGTGCCAGCAGCTTGGGGGGGGTGGGCACAGATACGCAGTATTTT. Translating it yields CASSLGGVGTDTQYF.

The chain joins TRBV6-5 to TRBJ1-1, with TRBD1 matching over 7 bases. CDR3 size: 13 residues. V shed 2 bases and J 8 bases; nucleotides not matched to a gene: 5. Germline CDR1 MNHEY, CDR2 SVGAGI. CDR3 protein: CASSYDRVVEAFF. The CDR3 DNA is TGTGCCAGCAGTTACGACAGGGTCGTGGAAGCTTTCTTT.

V is TRBV10-3 and J is TRBJ2-7, with D possibly being TRBD1 (6 bases). The V end lost 9 bases, the J end lost 0 bases, and 12 bases lay between the germline ends. Germline assignment: CDR1 ENHRY and CDR2 SYGVKD. This CDR3 has 13 residues. This chain's CDR3 is CAIRTDSSYEQYF. CDR3 nucleotide sequence: TGTGCCATACGGACAGACAGCTCCTACGAGCAGTACTTC.